This TCR beta chain was captured in a study of cytomegalovirus exposure and HLA in healthy donors. The primer mix had 60 Vbeta and 13 Jbeta primers. Assay: immunoSEQ multiplex PCR; the TCRdb copy retains only in-frame clones and omits some. The repertoire includes some 190,000 clones, about three quarters of them detected once, and about 1.5% sits in the top ten. Sequencing was done on a sample of PBMCs. This TCR was recovered from a man aged 18-30 years in good health and CMV-seronegative.

CDR3 sequence reads: CASSLRTGVSNQPQHF. The CDR3 DNA sequence: TGTGCCAGCAGTTTACGGACAGGGGTTAGCAATCAGCCCCAGCATTTT. V and J are TRBV27 and TRBJ1-5; 9 bases line up with TRBD1. The length of the CDR3 is 16 residues. Germline lookup yields CDR1 MNHEY and CDR2 SMNVEV (reference sequence). V trimming: 2 bases; J trimming: 0 bases; junction bases outside the gene matches: 2.